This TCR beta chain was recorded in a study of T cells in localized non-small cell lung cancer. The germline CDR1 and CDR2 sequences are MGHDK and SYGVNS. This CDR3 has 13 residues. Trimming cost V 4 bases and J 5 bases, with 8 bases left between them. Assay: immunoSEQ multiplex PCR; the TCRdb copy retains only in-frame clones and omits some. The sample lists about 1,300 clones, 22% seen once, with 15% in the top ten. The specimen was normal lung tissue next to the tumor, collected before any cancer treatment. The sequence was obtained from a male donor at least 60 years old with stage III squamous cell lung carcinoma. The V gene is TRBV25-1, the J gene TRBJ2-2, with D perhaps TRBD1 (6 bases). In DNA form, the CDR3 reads TGTGCCAGCAGTGGACAGGTGACCGGGGAGCTGTTTTTT. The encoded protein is CASSGQVTGELFF.